These 12 T cell receptor beta chains were sequenced from one sample in a study of cytomegalovirus exposure and HLA in healthy donors. PCR employed 60 Vbeta and 13 Jbeta primers. Only in-frame clones appear in the TCRdb table, and some are missing; sequencing was by immunoSEQ multiplex PCR. The sample yields roughly 93,000 clones, less than 85% seen once. Specimen: PBMCs. All receptors come from a male donor in good health and CMV-seronegative.

The chain carries TRBV1 and TRBJ2-2; the D segment call TRBD2 is taken from the table without a DNA check. TRBV1 corresponds to a pseudogene. This CDR3 region has 17 residues. The CDR3 protein is CTSSQIWLAGNTGELFF. The CDR3 DNA reads as TGCACCAGCAGCCAAATTTGGCTAGCGGGAAACACCGGGGAGCTGTTTTTT.

The CDR3: CASSATGTSGYTF. The CDR3 coding sequence is TGTGCCAGCAGCGCCACAGGGACCTCTGGCTACACCTTC. The V call is TRBV9, the J call TRBJ1-2, with D tentatively TRBD1 (6 bases). This CDR3 region has 13 residues. V shed 3 bases and J shed 7 bases, with 13 bases lying between them. Looked up from germline, CDR1 is SGDLS and CDR2 is YYNGEE.

V and J are TRBV5-1 and TRBJ2-1, with 12 bases matching TRBD2. CDR3 length equals 17 residues. Per the germline V gene, CDR1 is SGHRS and CDR2 is YFSETQ. V lost 2 bases, J lost 7 bases, and 10 bases stayed unmatched. CDR3 coding DNA: TGCGCCAGCAGCTTTTCCCTAGCGGGAGGGGGGCGGAATGAGCAGTTCTTC. Translation: CASSFSLAGGGRNEQFF.

The chain uses TRBV29-1 and TRBJ2-1, with D maybe TRBD2 (7 bases). Germline V gives CDR1 SQVTM, CDR2 ANQGSEA. The CDR3 spans 12 residues. CDR3 nucleotides: TGCAGGACCTCAGGGGAGGGCAATGAGCAGTTCTTC. Encoded protein: CRTSGEGNEQFF.

This sequence joins TRBV27 and TRBJ1-4; no clear D. The CDR3 sequence is 12 residues long. V was shortened by 8 bases and J by 4 bases, with 8 bases between the two germline ends. The germline V gene has CDR1 MNHEY and CDR2 SMNVEV (reference sequence). The DNA for the CDR3 is TGTGCCAGCTCGGGATTTAATGAAAAACTGTTTTTT. It yields the protein CASSGFNEKLFF.

The chain is built from TRBV27 and TRBJ2-3; 10 bases agree with TRBD2. CDR1 and CDR2 (germline): MNHEY, SMNVEV (reference sequence). The V gene end was trimmed by 5 bases and the J gene end by 4 bases; junction bases not matched to a gene: 15. This CDR3 is built from 18 residues. The CDR3 DNA is TGTGCCAGCAGTGAGGCTAGCGGGAGCCTACTATTGCCAGATACGCAGTATTTT. This encodes CASSEASGSLLLPDTQYF.

The rearrangement uses TRBV30 and TRBJ1-2; D is ambiguous. CDR1 is GTSNPN, CDR2 SVGIG, per germline (reference sequence). Between the trimmed V and J ends, which lost 2 bases and 7 bases, there was a span of 8 bases. The CDR3 extends over 11 amino acids. The CDR3 is CAWSRPGGYTF. CDR3 DNA: TGTGCCTGGAGTCGGCCGGGTGGCTACACCTTC.

CDR3 sequence reads: CASSLDPGQGIGYTF. CDR3 nucleotides: TGTGCCAGCAGCTTAGATCCCGGACAGGGAATTGGCTACACCTTC. This sequence joins TRBV11-2 and TRBJ1-2, with 8 nucleotides matching TRBD1. CDR1 SGHAT and CDR2 FQNNGV come from the germline V gene. J lost 7 bases, V lost 0 bases, and 7 bases had no gene match. The CDR3 has 15 amino acids.

J is TRBJ2-4 and V is TRBV9, with TRBD2 as a possible D gene (5 bases). This CDR3 contains 14 residues. V lost 3 bases to trimming and J lost 2 bases, with 9 bases between them. The germline CDR1 and CDR2 sequences are SGDLS and YYNGEE. The CDR3 DNA reads TGTGCCAGCAGCGGGACTCCGTCCAAAAACATTCAGTACTTC. It translates to CASSGTPSKNIQYF.

The chain links TRBV29-1 to TRBJ2-4, with TRBD2 matching over 9 bases. The CDR3 has 19 amino acids. V dropped 0 bases and J dropped 1; count of bases not matched to a gene: 13. CDR1 is SQVTM, CDR2 ANQGSEA, per germline. The CDR3 coding sequence is TGCAGCGTTGAAGATGCAGCGGGAGGAGTTCTGGGGGCCAAAAACATTCAGTACTTC. The encoded protein is CSVEDAAGGVLGAKNIQYF.

This clone turned up a few times. The chain couples TRBV6-5 to TRBJ1-2, with 7 positions matching TRBD1. Germline V gene data show CDR1 as MNHEY and CDR2 as SVGAGI. This CDR3 is built from 15 residues. J gave up 5 bases and V 0 bases, and 6 bases lay outside the gene matches. CDR3 amino acids: CASSYSYRTGYGYTF. The CDR3 coding sequence is TGTGCCAGCAGTTACTCCTATAGGACAGGTTATGGCTACACCTTC.

The chain links TRBV30 to TRBJ1-4, with D possibly being TRBD1 (6 bases). V lost 1 base and J lost 8, with 20 bases in between. The CDR3 runs to 16 residues. Per germline, CDR1 GTSNPN and CDR2 SVGIG (reference sequence). As DNA, the CDR3 is TGTGCCTGGAGTGACCCATCACCGGGACAAAACGAAAAACTGTTTTTT. This encodes CAWSDPSPGQNEKLFF. Full variable domain (outside the CDR3, taken from reference TRBV30 and TRBJ1-4): SQTIHQWPATLVQPVGSPLSLECTVEGTSNPNLYWYRQAAGRGLQLLFYSVGIGQISSEVPQNLSASRPQDRQFILSSKKLLLSDSGFYLCAWSDPSPGQNEKLFFGSGTQLSVL.